Listed here are 6 T cell receptor beta chains from one sample, sequenced in a study of cytomegalovirus exposure and HLA in healthy donors. It was with 60 Vbeta and 13 Jbeta primers that the PCR ran. This table comes from immunoSEQ multiplex PCR, and its TCRdb copy is limited to in-frame clones, with some not included. Here the sample spans 120,000 to 150,000 clones, over 75% being singletons. Sequencing was carried out using PBMCs. The source of these receptors is a woman aged 25 to 39 in good health and CMV-seronegative.

The CDR3 region has the DNA TGTGCCAGCAGTATGCGGACAACCATGAACACTGAAGCTTTCTTT. This translates into CASSMRTTMNTEAFF. The rearrangement joins TRBV27 to TRBJ1-1; a weak D match, TRBD1 (5 bases). The V end was cut by 5 bases, the J end by 0 bases, with 13 bases between. The CDR3 has 15 residues. The germline V gene has CDR1 MNHEY and CDR2 SMNVEV (reference sequence).

Remarks on this clone: Other DNA sequences in this sample translate to the same CDR3. The chain carries TRBV5-1 and TRBJ2-2, with 14 positions matching TRBD2. J gave up 7 bases and V 0 bases, and 5 bases lay outside the gene matches. Germline-derived CDR1 and CDR2 are SGHRS and YFSETQ. This CDR3 spans 17 amino acids. The CDR3 region is CASSLVVGLAGVGELFF. The DNA of the CDR3 is TGCGCCAGCAGCTTGGTCGTGGGACTAGCGGGAGTCGGGGAGCTGTTTTTT.

The gene calls are TRBV7-9 and TRBJ1-6; tentatively, D is TRBD1 (6 bases). Trimming left V 5 bases short and J 0 bases short, with 14 bases between. The CDR3 has 17 residues. The germline V gene has CDR1 SEHNR and CDR2 FQNEAQ (reference sequence). The CDR3 is CASSPGQYSSYNSPLHF. Written as DNA, the CDR3 is TGTGCCAGCAGCCCTGGACAGTACAGCTCCTATAATTCACCCCTCCACTTT.

The chain links TRBV6-1 to TRBJ1-5, with 8 bases aligning to TRBD1. CDR3 length equals 16 residues. The germline V gene has CDR1 MNHNS and CDR2 SASEGT. The V and J ends lost 2 bases and 3 bases, in that order; junction bases with no gene match: 6. The CDR3 protein is CASSERQGRINQPQHF. DNA of the CDR3: TGTGCCAGCAGTGAACGACAGGGGAGGATCAATCAGCCCCAGCATTTT.

This clone has only one observation. The rearrangement links TRBV11-2 to TRBJ2-7; TRBD1 matches 8 bases. The CDR3 extends over 13 amino acids. Germline V gene lookup returns CDR1 SGHAT and CDR2 FQNNGV. V shed 1 base, J shed 12 bases, and the junction held 8 bases outside the gene matches. The CDR3 spells CASSLVPDRVLYF. In DNA form, the CDR3 reads TGTGCCAGCAGCTTAGTACCGGACAGGGTGCTGTACTTC.

CDR3: CASSYVAGTEAFF. The DNA for the CDR3 is TGTGCCAGCAGTTATGTAGCGGGGACCGAAGCTTTCTTT. The chain couples TRBV6-1 to TRBJ1-1; TRBD1 might be the D (5 bases). The CDR3 extends over 13 amino acids. Trimming removed 5 bases from V and 8 bases from J, with 15 bases in between. Germline lookup yields CDR1 MNHNS and CDR2 SASEGT.